The rows below give T cell receptor beta chains drawn from one sample of a study of T cells in Graves' hyperthyroidism and ophthalmopathy. From the multiplex PCR reads, TCRdb called clonotypes with MiXCR, one entry per CDR3 protein. This table holds 110,000 to 150,000 distinct CDR3 sequences, approximately 20% found once. The sample taken for sequencing was blood. These receptor sequences come from a woman aged 50 to 60 with Graves' hyperthyroidism that later progressed to Graves' ophthalmopathy. CDR3s leave out the opening cysteine and the closing phenylalanine or tryptophan. Fields, in order: J gene, V gene, CDR3 protein.

TRBJ1-3 TRBV20-1 SARGRARDTIY
TRBJ2-1 TRBV28 ASSSPSTSGSSYNEQF
TRBJ2-7 TRBV2 ASSKITGVGEQY
TRBJ2-4 TRBV2 ASSEGGGGAKNIQY
TRBJ2-7 TRBV7-9 ASSLSTLSHEQY
TRBJ2-3 TRBV5-4 ASSLGIGADTQY
TRBJ2-1 TRBV6-2/TRBV6-3 ASSLILAGGPGEQF
TRBJ2-1 TRBV18 ASSSQGSGSYNEQF
TRBJ1-4 TRBV28 ASSLGAGANEKLF
TRBJ2-1 TRBV14 ASSPRLAGVGEQF
TRBJ2-7 TRBV20-1 SARPPTLQGRLGEQY
TRBJ2-3 TRBV2 ASTRQGKSTDTQY
TRBJ2-2 TRBV6-4 ASSPGTYTGELF